This T cell receptor beta chain came from a study of PD-1 blockade in classical Hodgkin lymphoma. TCRdb's table, derived via immunoSEQ multiplex PCR, lists solely in-frame clones and lacks some. This table holds around 14,000 clones, 91% found once. The CDR3 is made up of 16 amino acids. The germline V gene encodes CDR1 LNHDA and CDR2 SQIVND (reference sequence). Deletions cut 3 bases from V and 0 bases from J, with 13 bases between. Study-wide points: Repertoires differed for reasons still undefined, possibly disease activity or prior therapy.

In the case of this clone: Its target is unknown.

The time point denotes: newly diagnosed, previously untreated cHL patient sample. By magnetic negative selection, CD8+ T cells were isolated from the thawed PBMCs. Source material: CD8+ T cells from blood. The TCR comes from a human donor with classical Hodgkin lymphoma. The V and J genes are TRBV19 and TRBJ2-3, with a weak D call TRBD2 (5 bases). CDR3 nucleotide sequence: TGTGCCAGTAGTATTTCGGGGTTTCTGAGCACAGATACGCAGTATTTT. It is translated as CASSISGFLSTDTQYF.